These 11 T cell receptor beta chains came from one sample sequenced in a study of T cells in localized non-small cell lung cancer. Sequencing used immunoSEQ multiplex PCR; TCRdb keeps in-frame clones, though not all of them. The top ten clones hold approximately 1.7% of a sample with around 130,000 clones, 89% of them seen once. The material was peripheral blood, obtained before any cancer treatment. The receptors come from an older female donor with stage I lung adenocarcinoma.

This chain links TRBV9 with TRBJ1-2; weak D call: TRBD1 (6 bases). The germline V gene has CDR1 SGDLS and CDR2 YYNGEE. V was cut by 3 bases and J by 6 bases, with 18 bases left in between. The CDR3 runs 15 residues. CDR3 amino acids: CASSAEQGRWDGYTF. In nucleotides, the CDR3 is TGTGCCAGCAGCGCTGAACAGGGTCGGTGGGATGGCTACACCTTC.

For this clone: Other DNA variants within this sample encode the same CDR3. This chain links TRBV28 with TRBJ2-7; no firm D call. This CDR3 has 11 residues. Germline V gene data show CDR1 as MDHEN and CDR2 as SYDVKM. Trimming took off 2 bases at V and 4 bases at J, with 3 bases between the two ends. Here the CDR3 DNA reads TGTGCCAGCAGTTTAGATTACGAGCAGTACTTC. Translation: CASSLDYEQYF.

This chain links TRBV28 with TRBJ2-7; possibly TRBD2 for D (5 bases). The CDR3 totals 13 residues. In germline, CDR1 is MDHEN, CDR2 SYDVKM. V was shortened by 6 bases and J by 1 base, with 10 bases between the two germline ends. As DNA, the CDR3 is TGTGCCAGCAGATTTTCGGGGTCCTACGAGCAGTACTTC. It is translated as CASRFSGSYEQYF.

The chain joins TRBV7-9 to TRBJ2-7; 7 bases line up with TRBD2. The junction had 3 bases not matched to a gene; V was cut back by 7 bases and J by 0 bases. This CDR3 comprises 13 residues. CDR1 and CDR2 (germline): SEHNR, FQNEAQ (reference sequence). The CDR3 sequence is CASIGGSSYEQYF. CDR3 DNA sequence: TGTGCCAGCATAGGCGGGAGCTCCTACGAGCAGTACTTC.

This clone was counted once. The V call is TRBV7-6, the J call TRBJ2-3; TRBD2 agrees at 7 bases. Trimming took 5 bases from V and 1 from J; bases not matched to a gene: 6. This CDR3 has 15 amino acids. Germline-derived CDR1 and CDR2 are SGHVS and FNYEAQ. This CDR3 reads CASSASGGGTDTQYF. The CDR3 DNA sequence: TGTGCCAGCAGCGCCTCGGGGGGTGGCACAGATACGCAGTATTTT.

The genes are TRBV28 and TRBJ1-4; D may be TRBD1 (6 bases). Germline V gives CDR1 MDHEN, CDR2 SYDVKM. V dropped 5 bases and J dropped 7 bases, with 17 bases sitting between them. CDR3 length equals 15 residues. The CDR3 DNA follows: TGTGCCAGCAGTCAAAGACAGGTCGGGCCTGAAAAACTGTTTTTT. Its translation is CASSQRQVGPEKLFF.

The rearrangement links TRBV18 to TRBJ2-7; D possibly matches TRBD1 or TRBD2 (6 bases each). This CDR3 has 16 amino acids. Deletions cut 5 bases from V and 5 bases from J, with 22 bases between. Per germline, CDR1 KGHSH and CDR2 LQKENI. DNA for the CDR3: TGTGCCAGCTCAGGTCCTGAACAGGGAGGTTCCCACGAGCAGTACTTC. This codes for CASSGPEQGGSHEQYF.

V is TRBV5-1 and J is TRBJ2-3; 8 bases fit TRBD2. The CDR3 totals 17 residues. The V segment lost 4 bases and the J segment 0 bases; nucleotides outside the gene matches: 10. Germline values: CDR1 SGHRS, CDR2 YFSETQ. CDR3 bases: TGCGCCAGCAGCCTCACTAGCGGAACTTCTAGCACAGATACGCAGTATTTT. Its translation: CASSLTSGTSSTDTQYF.

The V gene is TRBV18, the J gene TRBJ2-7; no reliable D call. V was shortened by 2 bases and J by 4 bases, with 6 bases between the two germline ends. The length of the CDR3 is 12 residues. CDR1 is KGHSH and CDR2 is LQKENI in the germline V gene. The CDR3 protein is CASSPLGYEQYF. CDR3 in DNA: TGTGCCAGCTCACCATTAGGATACGAGCAGTACTTC. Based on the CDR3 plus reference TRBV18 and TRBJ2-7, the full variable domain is NAGVMQNPRHLVRRRGQEARLRCSPMKGHSHVYWYRQLPEEGLKFMVYLQKENIIDESGMPKERFSAEFPKEGPSILRIQQVVRGDSAAYFCASSPLGYEQYFGPGTRLTVT.

The CDR3, as DNA: TGCGCCAGCAGTGAGTCTGGCAGAACTATTTCCTACGAGCAGTACTTC. This sequence encodes CASSESGRTISYEQYF. The V call is TRBV10-1, the J call TRBJ2-7; D gene ambiguous. The CDR3 loop spans 16 amino acids. Per germline, CDR1 WNHNN and CDR2 SYGVQD (reference sequence). Deletions cut 0 bases from V and 1 base from J, with 13 bases between.

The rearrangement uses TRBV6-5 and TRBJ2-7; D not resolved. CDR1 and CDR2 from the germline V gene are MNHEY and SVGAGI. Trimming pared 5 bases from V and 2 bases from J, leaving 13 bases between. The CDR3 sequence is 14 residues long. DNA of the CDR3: TGTGCCAGCAGTCCTCAGATCATTCCCTACGAGCAGTACTTC. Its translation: CASSPQIIPYEQYF.